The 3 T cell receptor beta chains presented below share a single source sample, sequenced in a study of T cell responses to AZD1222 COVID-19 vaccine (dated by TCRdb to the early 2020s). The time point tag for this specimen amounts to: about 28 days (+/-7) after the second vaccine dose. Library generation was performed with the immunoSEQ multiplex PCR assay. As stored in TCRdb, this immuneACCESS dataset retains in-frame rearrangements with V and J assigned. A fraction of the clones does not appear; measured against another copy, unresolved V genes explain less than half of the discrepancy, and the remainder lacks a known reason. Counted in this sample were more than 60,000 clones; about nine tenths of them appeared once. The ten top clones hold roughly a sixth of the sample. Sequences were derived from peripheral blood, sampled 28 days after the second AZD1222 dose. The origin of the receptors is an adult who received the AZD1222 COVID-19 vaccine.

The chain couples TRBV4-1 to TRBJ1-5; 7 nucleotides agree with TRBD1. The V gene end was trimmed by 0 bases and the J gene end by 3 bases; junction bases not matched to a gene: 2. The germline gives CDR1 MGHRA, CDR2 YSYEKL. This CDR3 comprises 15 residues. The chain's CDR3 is CASSQEDRDNQPQHF. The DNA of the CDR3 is TGCGCCAGCAGCCAAGAAGACAGGGACAATCAGCCCCAGCATTTT.

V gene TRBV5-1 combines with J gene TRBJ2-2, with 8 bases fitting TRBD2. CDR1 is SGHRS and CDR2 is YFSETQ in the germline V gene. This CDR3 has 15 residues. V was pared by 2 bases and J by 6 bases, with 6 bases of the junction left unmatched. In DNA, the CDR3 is TGCGCCAGCAGCTTTGGAAACGGGGGGGCCGGGGAGCTGTTTTTT. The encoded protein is CASSFGNGGAGELFF.

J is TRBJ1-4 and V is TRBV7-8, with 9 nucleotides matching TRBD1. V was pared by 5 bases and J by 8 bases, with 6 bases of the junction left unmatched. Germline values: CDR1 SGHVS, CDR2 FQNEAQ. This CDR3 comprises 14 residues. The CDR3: CASSPGQGQEKLFF. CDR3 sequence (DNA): TGTGCCAGCAGCCCGGGACAGGGTCAGGAAAAACTGTTTTTT.